These T cell receptor beta chains were read from a single sample in a study of CD8 T cells in ankylosing spondylitis. TCRdb called the 5' RACE reads again in MiXCR, with one record for every CDR3 protein. The sample holds 150,000 to 200,000 distinct CDR3 sequences; around a tenth are singletons and the top ten take about 27%. Material: blood, either unsorted or a sorted T cell fraction (not recorded which). The receptors come from a male donor with ankylosing spondylitis or in good health (not recorded which). Both conserved end residues are part of each CDR3. D genes are given only for firm matches. Only part of the rows carry a size: once, few, many, or a class if the clone is expanded.

CDR3nt: TGCAGTGCTAGAGTTTGGGGACAGGGCGGGTTGAACACAGATACGCAGTATTTT; CDR3aa: CSARVWGQGGLNTDTQYF; d_gene: TRBD1; v_gene: TRBV20-1; j_gene: TRBJ2-3; abundance: many
CDR3nt: TGCGCCAGCAGTCAATCGAGGGCTTTCTACACAGATACGCAGTATTTT; CDR3aa: CASSQSRAFYTDTQYF; d_gene: NA; v_gene: TRBV23-1; j_gene: TRBJ2-3; abundance: few
CDR3nt: TGTGCCAGCAGCCGTTCCGTCAGGGGGATCTATGGCTACACCTTC; CDR3aa: CASSRSVRGIYGYTF; d_gene: TRBD1; v_gene: TRBV6-1; j_gene: TRBJ1-2; abundance: many
CDR3nt: TGCAGTGCCGTAGAAACAGATACGCAGTATTTT; CDR3aa: CSAVETDTQYF; d_gene: NA; v_gene: TRBV20-1; j_gene: TRBJ2-3; abundance: many
CDR3nt: TGTGCCAGCAGCCTTAGCGGGCCGCGCTACGAGCAGTACTTC; CDR3aa: CASSLSGPRYEQYF; d_gene: TRBD2; v_gene: TRBV14; j_gene: TRBJ2-7; abundance: NA
CDR3nt: TGCGCCAGCAGGCTAAATCTCCAAGAGACCCAGTACTTC; CDR3aa: CASRLNLQETQYF; d_gene: NA; v_gene: TRBV5-1; j_gene: TRBJ2-5; abundance: many
CDR3nt: TGCAGTGCTAGAGATGATGGGGAGACCCAGTACTTC; CDR3aa: CSARDDGETQYF; d_gene: NA; v_gene: TRBV20-1; j_gene: TRBJ2-5; abundance: few
CDR3nt: TGCAGCGGCGATTTGGGAGGGAGGGCCGGTGGCGCAGATACGCAGTATTTT; CDR3aa: CSGDLGGRAGGADTQYF; d_gene: TRBD2; v_gene: TRBV29-1; j_gene: TRBJ2-3; abundance: NA
CDR3nt: TGCGCCAGCAGCCAAGATACCTCTAAAGAGACCCAGTACTTC; CDR3aa: CASSQDTSKETQYF; d_gene: NA; v_gene: TRBV4-3; j_gene: TRBJ2-5; abundance: many
CDR3nt: TGTGCCAGCAGTTACTCATTTACGGGGAATCAGCCCCAGCATTTT; CDR3aa: CASSYSFTGNQPQHF; d_gene: NA; v_gene: TRBV6-5; j_gene: TRBJ1-5; abundance: many
CDR3nt: TGTGCCAGCACGCAAGTGGGTGGGGGGAACACTGAAGCTTTCTTT; CDR3aa: CASTQVGGGNTEAFF; d_gene: NA; v_gene: TRBV12-3/TRBV12-4; j_gene: TRBJ1-1; abundance: NA
CDR3nt: TGTGCCATCAGTGACCAAGAGACCCAGTACTTC; CDR3aa: CAISDQETQYF; d_gene: NA; v_gene: TRBV10-3; j_gene: TRBJ2-5; abundance: many
CDR3nt: TGTGCCAGCAGCTCCGGACTGAACAATGAGCAGTTCTTC; CDR3aa: CASSSGLNNEQFF; d_gene: NA; v_gene: TRBV7-2; j_gene: TRBJ2-1; abundance: many
CDR3nt: TGTGCCAGCAGCTTCTCCACTAGGCCGGACACGCAGTATTTT; CDR3aa: CASSFSTRPDTQYF; d_gene: NA; v_gene: TRBV7-8; j_gene: TRBJ2-3; abundance: few
CDR3nt: TGTGCCAGCAGCGTAACGGGTAGCAATCAGCCCCAGCATTTT; CDR3aa: CASSVTGSNQPQHF; d_gene: NA; v_gene: TRBV9; j_gene: TRBJ1-5; abundance: many
CDR3nt: TGCGCCAGCAGCTTGGTATCAGGGGATCAGCCCCAGCATTTT; CDR3aa: CASSLVSGDQPQHF; d_gene: NA; v_gene: TRBV5-1; j_gene: TRBJ1-5; abundance: few
CDR3nt: TGCGCCAGCAGATTACAGGGGGCTAAGGGCGATGAGCAGTTCTTC; CDR3aa: CASRLQGAKGDEQFF; d_gene: TRBD1; v_gene: TRBV10-2; j_gene: TRBJ2-1; abundance: few
CDR3nt: TGTGCCAGCAGTTTTAGGCGGGGAAACAATGAGCAGTTCTTC; CDR3aa: CASSFRRGNNEQFF; d_gene: NA; v_gene: TRBV12-3/TRBV12-4; j_gene: TRBJ2-1; abundance: many
CDR3nt: TGTGCCACCAGCAGAGCGGGTGCTCGAGAGACCCAGTACTTC; CDR3aa: CATSRAGARETQYF; d_gene: NA; v_gene: TRBV15; j_gene: TRBJ2-5; abundance: many
CDR3nt: TGTGCCAGCAGCTTGTTCAGGGGGCATGAAGAGACCCAGTACTTC; CDR3aa: CASSLFRGHEETQYF; d_gene: TRBD1; v_gene: TRBV7-7; j_gene: TRBJ2-5; abundance: many
CDR3nt: TGTGCCAGCAGCTTAGGGAGCAGAACCGGGGAGCTGTTTTTT; CDR3aa: CASSLGSRTGELFF; d_gene: NA; v_gene: TRBV7-6; j_gene: TRBJ2-2; abundance: few
CDR3nt: TGCGCCAGCAACCCGGTGTCTGGGCTAGCGTCCAATGAGCAGTTCTTC; CDR3aa: CASNPVSGLASNEQFF; d_gene: NA; v_gene: TRBV5-1; j_gene: TRBJ2-1; abundance: many
CDR3nt: TGTGCCAGCAGTCCCCCCGGTCGGAACACTGAAGCTTTCTTT; CDR3aa: CASSPPGRNTEAFF; d_gene: NA; v_gene: TRBV28; j_gene: TRBJ1-1; abundance: many
CDR3nt: TGTGCCAGCAATCCCGACAGGTATTCTGGAAACACCATATATTTT; CDR3aa: CASNPDRYSGNTIYF; d_gene: NA; v_gene: TRBV21-1; j_gene: TRBJ1-3; abundance: few
CDR3nt: TGTGCCAGCAGTTTTAGGGGCTCGTCCACAGATACGCAGTATTTT; CDR3aa: CASSFRGSSTDTQYF; d_gene: NA; v_gene: TRBV12-3/TRBV12-4; j_gene: TRBJ2-3; abundance: many
CDR3nt: TGCAGTGCTAGCGTCGGACAAGAAGCTTTCTTT; CDR3aa: CSASVGQEAFF; d_gene: NA; v_gene: TRBV20-1; j_gene: TRBJ1-1; abundance: many
CDR3nt: TGCGCCAGCAGCCAAGGGGCAGGGGGAACCTACGAGCAGTACTTC; CDR3aa: CASSQGAGGTYEQYF; d_gene: TRBD1; v_gene: TRBV4-1; j_gene: TRBJ2-7; abundance: many
CDR3nt: TGCAGTGCTAGAGATTTTAGTTCGACTAGCGGGACCTACAATGAGCAGTTCTTC; CDR3aa: CSARDFSSTSGTYNEQFF; d_gene: TRBD2; v_gene: TRBV20-1; j_gene: TRBJ2-1; abundance: hyperexpanded
CDR3nt: TGTGCCACCACAGAAGCGGGGGATTCCACAGCTACGCAGTATTTT; CDR3aa: CATTEAGDSTATQYF; d_gene: TRBD2; v_gene: TRBV15; j_gene: TRBJ2-3; abundance: NA
CDR3nt: TGTGCCAGCAGCTTAGCTTTCCGGCCAGAGACCGGGGAGCTGTTTTTT; CDR3aa: CASSLAFRPETGELFF; d_gene: NA; v_gene: TRBV7-8; j_gene: TRBJ2-2; abundance: NA
CDR3nt: TGTGCCAGCAGTTTAACGAAGGGGGTTGCAGATACGCAGTATTTT; CDR3aa: CASSLTKGVADTQYF; d_gene: NA; v_gene: TRBV6-2/TRBV6-3; j_gene: TRBJ2-3; abundance: NA
CDR3nt: TGCAGTGCTAGAGAAACAGGACAGGGGAATTCACCCCTCCACTTT; CDR3aa: CSARETGQGNSPLHF; d_gene: TRBD1; v_gene: TRBV20-1; j_gene: TRBJ1-6; abundance: NA
CDR3nt: TGTGCCAGCAGTCAAATCGGCTACGAGCAGTACTTC; CDR3aa: CASSQIGYEQYF; d_gene: NA; v_gene: TRBV12-3/TRBV12-4; j_gene: TRBJ2-7; abundance: NA
CDR3nt: TGCGCCAGCAGCCCCCAGGATAGCGGGAGTTATACTGGCCACGAGCAGTACTTC; CDR3aa: CASSPQDSGSYTGHEQYF; d_gene: TRBD2; v_gene: TRBV4-1; j_gene: TRBJ2-7; abundance: NA
CDR3nt: TGTGCAAGTCGCACCTCCCCCGGGACTAGCGGGAGCGCCAAAAACATTCAGTACTTC; CDR3aa: CASRTSPGTSGSAKNIQYF; d_gene: NA; v_gene: TRBV12-2; j_gene: TRBJ2-4; abundance: few
CDR3nt: TGTGCCAGCAGCTCCCGATTCGGGGACACTGAAGCTTTCTTT; CDR3aa: CASSSRFGDTEAFF; d_gene: NA; v_gene: TRBV11-2; j_gene: TRBJ1-1; abundance: many
CDR3nt: TGTGCCAGCAGAACGGCGGGACTAGCCCCCAATGAGCAGTTCTTC; CDR3aa: CASRTAGLAPNEQFF; d_gene: TRBD2; v_gene: TRBV7-2; j_gene: TRBJ2-1; abundance: NA
CDR3nt: TGCAGTGCTTCCCGATCGGGTTTTCCTAGCACAGATACGCAGTATTTT; CDR3aa: CSASRSGFPSTDTQYF; d_gene: NA; v_gene: TRBV20-1; j_gene: TRBJ2-3; abundance: many
CDR3nt: TGTGCCAGCAGTAGCCGGGACCGACCAACAGATACGCAGTATTTT; CDR3aa: CASSSRDRPTDTQYF; d_gene: NA; v_gene: TRBV25-1; j_gene: TRBJ2-3; abundance: many
CDR3nt: TGTGCCAGCAACCCACTAGGACCAGGCAGCAATCAGCCCCAGCATTTT; CDR3aa: CASNPLGPGSNQPQHF; d_gene: NA; v_gene: TRBV12-3/TRBV12-4; j_gene: TRBJ1-5; abundance: few
CDR3nt: TGTGCCATCAGTGGCAGGGGAGGGGGGGAGACCCAGTACTTC; CDR3aa: CAISGRGGGETQYF; d_gene: NA; v_gene: TRBV10-3; j_gene: TRBJ2-5; abundance: many
CDR3nt: TGTGCCAGCACCATCCTAGCGGGGAGTGCCAATGAGCAGTTCTTC; CDR3aa: CASTILAGSANEQFF; d_gene: TRBD2; v_gene: TRBV28; j_gene: TRBJ2-1; abundance: NA
CDR3nt: TGCAGTGCACGCGACAGGGAGGAAGGTGAGCAGTTCTTC; CDR3aa: CSARDREEGEQFF; d_gene: NA; v_gene: TRBV20-1; j_gene: TRBJ2-1; abundance: many
CDR3nt: TGTGCCAGCAGTTTCGGACAGTACACCGGGGAGCTGTTTTTT; CDR3aa: CASSFGQYTGELFF; d_gene: NA; v_gene: TRBV6-5; j_gene: TRBJ2-2; abundance: NA
CDR3nt: TGTGCCAGCAGTCCCCGATTTGGGGGGTTATACGAGCAGTACTTC; CDR3aa: CASSPRFGGLYEQYF; d_gene: NA; v_gene: TRBV6-1; j_gene: TRBJ2-7; abundance: many
CDR3nt: TGCGCCAGCAGCTTGGGCCTAGGGGGGCCCAAAAACATTCAGTACTTC; CDR3aa: CASSLGLGGPKNIQYF; d_gene: NA; v_gene: TRBV5-1; j_gene: TRBJ2-4; abundance: NA
CDR3nt: TGTGCCAGCAGTTTAGAGGGACGTGGCGAGACCCAGTACTTC; CDR3aa: CASSLEGRGETQYF; d_gene: NA; v_gene: TRBV28; j_gene: TRBJ2-5; abundance: NA
CDR3nt: TGTGCCAGCAGCTATGACCCTGGTGTGAGATACGAGCAGTACTTC; CDR3aa: CASSYDPGVRYEQYF; d_gene: NA; v_gene: TRBV5-5; j_gene: TRBJ2-7; abundance: many
CDR3nt: TGCAGAGGCGGGAGAGCTAACTATGGCTACACCTTC; CDR3aa: CRGGRANYGYTF; d_gene: NA; v_gene: TRBV20-1; j_gene: TRBJ1-2; abundance: many